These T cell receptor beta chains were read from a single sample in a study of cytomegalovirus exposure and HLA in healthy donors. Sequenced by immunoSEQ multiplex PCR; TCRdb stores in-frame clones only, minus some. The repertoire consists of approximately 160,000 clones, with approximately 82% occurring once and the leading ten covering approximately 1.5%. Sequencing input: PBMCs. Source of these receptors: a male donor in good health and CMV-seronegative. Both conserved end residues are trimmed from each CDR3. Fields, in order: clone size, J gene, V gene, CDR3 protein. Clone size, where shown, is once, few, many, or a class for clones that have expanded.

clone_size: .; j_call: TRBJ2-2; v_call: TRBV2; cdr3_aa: ASGQGITGELF
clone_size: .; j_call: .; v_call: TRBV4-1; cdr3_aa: ASSQDRALNYEQY
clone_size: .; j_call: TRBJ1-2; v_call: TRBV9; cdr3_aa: ASSVRAGEGYGYT
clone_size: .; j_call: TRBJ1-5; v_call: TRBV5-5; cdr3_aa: ASSLDGVAYSNQPQH
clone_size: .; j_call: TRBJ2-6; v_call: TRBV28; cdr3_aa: ASSFQVTGANVLT
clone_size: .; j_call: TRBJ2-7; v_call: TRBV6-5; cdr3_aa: ASTSGANEQY
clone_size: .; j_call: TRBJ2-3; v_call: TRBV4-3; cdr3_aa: ASSPHRGAQDTQY
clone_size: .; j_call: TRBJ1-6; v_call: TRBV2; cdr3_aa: ASRKDRNYNSPLH
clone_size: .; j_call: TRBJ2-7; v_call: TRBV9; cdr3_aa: ASSVDPGTSGAYEQY
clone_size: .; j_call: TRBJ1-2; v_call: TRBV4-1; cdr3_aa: ASSQEFSYGYT
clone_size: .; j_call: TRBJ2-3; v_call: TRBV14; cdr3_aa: ASSQSGGSSTDTQY
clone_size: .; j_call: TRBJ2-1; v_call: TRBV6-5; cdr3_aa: ASSSTSGEWDEQF
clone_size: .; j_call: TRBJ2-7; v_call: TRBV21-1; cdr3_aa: ASSKVESGLAGTYEQY
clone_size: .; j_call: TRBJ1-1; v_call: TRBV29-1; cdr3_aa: SVKSSTGAEAF
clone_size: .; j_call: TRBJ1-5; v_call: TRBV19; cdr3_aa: ASSTHNQPQH
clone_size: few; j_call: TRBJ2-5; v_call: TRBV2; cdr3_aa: ASSEVTSGQETQY
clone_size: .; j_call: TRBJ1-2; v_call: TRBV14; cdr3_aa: ASSHLGGSGDYGYT
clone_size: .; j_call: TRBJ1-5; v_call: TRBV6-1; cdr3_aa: ASSESGGRQPQH
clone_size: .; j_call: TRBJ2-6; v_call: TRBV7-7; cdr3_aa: ASSPRQGDSGANVLT
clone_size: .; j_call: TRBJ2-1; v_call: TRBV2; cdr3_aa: ASSAGTSGIDEQF